This T cell receptor (beta chain) was found in a study of CD8 T cells in Susac syndrome. Looking at the study overall: There were five or six sequenced Susac syndrome patients with active disease and 8 or 9 in remission.

Random hexamers served to reverse transcribe roughly 0.45 to 1 ug RNA. It was immunoSEQ multiplex PCR that amplified TCR beta CDR3 across 54 Vbeta and 13 Jbeta. A single record per CDR3 protein comes from TCRdb applying MiXCR to the immunoSEQ multiplex PCR reads. The sample carries 170,000 or so distinct CDR3 sequences, roughly 94% recorded once. This CDR3 is built from 16 residues. V was trimmed by 4 bases and J by 9 bases, leaving 20 bases between them. From germline, CDR1 is SGDLS and CDR2 YYNGEE. Bulk CD8+ and CD4+ cells came from magnetic negative isolation; CD8+ TEMRA by FACS. The sequenced material came from CD4+ T cells from PBMCs. This chain uses TRBV9 with TRBJ1-6; TRBD1 is a possible D gene (6 bases). This clonotype was sampled from a human donor with Susac syndrome. The CDR3 nucleotides read TGTGCCAGCAGCAGAGGGGGGGGCCAGATAAGTTCACCCCTCCACTTT. Translating it yields CASSRGGGQISSPLHF.